This entry is about one T cell receptor beta chain. Its antigen has not been determined. No quality values exist for individual bases; no much larger clone is one base distant. These data come from a study of T cell responses to AZD1222 COVID-19 vaccine listed by TCRdb under 2021. General notes on the study: TCR sequencing was performed for roughly 250 trial participants, of whom around 200 were given two doses of AZD1222 and about 25 were given two doses of MenACWY control vaccine. Enrollment into the trials was organized by age into subgroups of 18-55, 56-69 and 70-plus years, and those subgroups contained roughly 150, 30 and 60 TCR-sequenced participants, respectively.

CDR1 and CDR2 are read off the germline V gene as SGHRS and YFSETQ. V and J are truncated by 4 bases and 0 bases respectively, leaving an intervening sequence of 11 bases. Spanning cysteine to phenylalanine, the CDR3 consists of 15 amino acids. Here the CDR3 DNA is all that survives: 45 bases in frame from base 1. What the work shows at the level of the full study, not this receptor alone: Conclusions about previously exposed vaccinees were limited because only a handful of AZD1222 recipients were SARS-CoV-2 seropositive at baseline. In the small 56-69-year group, the increase in depth fell short of significance, most likely because of low power. Most participants were white British and females outnumbered males, and the authors suggested that clonal diversity may have been underestimated. No day 14 peak-response samples were available, so repertoires were characterized only after the peak T cell response. Nearly half of unique spike-specific TCRs reportedly recognized epitopes outside regions mutated in the B.1.351 and B.1.1.7 variants. After two AZD1222 doses, both the breadth and the depth of spike-specific TCRs were significantly higher than at day 0 and than in MenACWY recipients. Vaccine-associated CD4 TCRs spanned the whole spike protein, with dominant responses in regions 160-218 and 743-854.

The intended sense of this specimen's time point label: baseline before first vaccination. Explained via the paper, the treatment or condition label denotes: meningococcal conjugate vaccine given as trial control. The vaccinee samples were drawn from two UK trials, COV001 and COV002, one of which was a single-blind randomized controlled phase 2/3 trial testing AZD1222 (ChAdOx1 nCoV-19) in healthy adults. Trial participant PBMC samples were collected at day 0 and day 28 after the second dose for TCRbeta chain sequencing. The CDR3 regions of human TCRbeta chains were analyzed by immunosequencing. The original pipeline was this. Repertoire TCRs were matched against a reference library of SARS-CoV-2-specific TCRs generated with the MIRA antigen-specificity platform. Breadth meant the fraction of unique TCRs that were SARS-CoV-2-associated, whereas depth meant the fraction of total T cells that were SARS-CoV-2-associated. Each spike-specific TCR was assigned to its reactive spike region and to a CD4 or CD8 class using the MIRA data. Log10-transformed breadth and depth values were compared by one-way ANOVA with Sidak's multiple comparisons tests. TCRdb re-hosts the immuneACCESS table, in-frame sequences only. Its copies lack some clones; in the studies checked, an unresolved V gene accounts for under half of them, and the cause for the rest is not known. V and J calls plus clone size are reproduced from that table; the DNA served to infer D and trimming. This sample gives approximately 94,000 clones in total; roughly 86% of them show up just once. The ten most abundant clones make up around 3.8% of the sample.

The chain joins TRBV5-1 to TRBJ1-5; TRBD1 might be the D gene, on 6 matching bases. The receptor was derived from an adult in good health. Here the sequenced sample was peripheral blood, taken on day 0 of MenACWY control vaccination. Read as DNA, the sequence is TGCGCCAGCAGCCCTAGGGGGGATAGCAATCAGCCCCAGCATTTT. Protein translation: CASSPRGDSNQPQHF.